This TCR beta chain is drawn from a study of blood T cells in healthy people across ages (dated by TCRdb to between 2015 and 2016). About the full investigation: Template switching captured roughly one uniquely barcoded TCR beta cDNA molecule per two T cells in model experiments. The study measured age-related changes in TCR beta repertoire diversity using deep sequencing normalized with unique cDNA molecular identifiers. Four age groups were formed from the donors: young (average about 16 years), middle-aged (around 40), aged (about 62) and long-lived (approximately 80). To avoid experimental bias, donors of different ages were randomly spread across the sequencing lanes. For two donors (one aged 18 to 30 and one aged 80 or older), the study analyzed two additional independent replicas of 1 million unique cDNA reads from the same blood draw. Overall study results and their limits: Because the CMV infection status of the donors was unknown, age-related changes in expanded clonotypes may potentially have been confounded. As age increased, observed TCR beta diversity per million T cells dropped in a roughly linear way, and a significant reduction was already evident by age 40. Bulk unsorted PBMC profiling prevented conclusive comparison of naive and antigen-experienced compartments. Estimates of total diversity from one million sequenced T cells were regarded as lower bounds and underestimates. A strong correlation was found between observed TCR beta diversity and the percentage of naive T cells measured by flow cytometry. Compared with the aged group, more naive CD4+ T cells, fewer expanded clones and increased TCR diversity were shown by the long-lived group, suggesting age selection.

Systemically healthy Caucasian individuals from Russia, over 30 in total and aged roughly 6 to 90 years, were included as donors. Each donor gave ten milliliters of peripheral blood, drawn into EDTA-treated Vacutainer tubes. Ficoll-Paque density-gradient centrifugation was used to isolate PBMCs, with at least 6.5 million per sample. Total RNA was extracted from PBMCs with Trizol reagent, with at least 6 micrograms obtained per sample. For every donor, an aliquot of PBMCs went through flow cytometry to measure the percentages of naive CD45RAhigh/CD27high T cells. V is trimmed back by 5 bases and J by 7 bases, and the junction contains 13 bases that no gene match accounts for. The CDR3 goes from the cysteine to the phenylalanine over 15 residues. Of the read, only the CDR3 DNA is kept; its 45 bases are in frame from base 1. CDR1 and CDR2 are drawn from the germline V gene: MDHEN, SYDVKM. Points on this clonotype: The antigen this receptor binds is unknown. Possible read error: a much larger clone is one base away.

The library was produced with 5' RACE. Sequencing was carried out with an Illumina HiSeq 2500. A second PCR of about 6 to 11 cycles was performed with a sample-barcoded 5' primer and a J-beta primer mix. A unique molecular identifier was introduced onto each TCR beta cDNA molecule by a template-switch 5' adaptor carrying 12 random nucleotides. Each sample yielded at least 2.5 million CDR3-containing paired-end reads. First-strand cDNA was synthesized from all RNA with the Mint cDNA synthesis kit, primed by a TRBC-specific oligonucleotide. Following uracil-DNA glycosylase treatment, all cDNA underwent a first 18-cycle PCR with the universal primers M1SS and BC2_uni_R. The authors' pipeline ran thus. For normalization, 1 million high-quality reads, each with a distinct molecular identifier, were randomly selected from each sample. Instead of being binned into consensus sequences, reads that shared molecular identifiers were thrown out. MiTCR, with a Q25 quality threshold and the strictest error-elimination algorithm, was used for CDR3 identification, clonotype clustering and error correction. A nonparametric unseen species model with Euler transformation was used to estimate a lower bound on total TCR beta diversity. The raw public data were reprocessed by TCRdb itself: fastp quality trimming at Q25, MiXCR clonotype calling, in-frame beta chains only. Each entry is one CDR3 protein sequence, shown with its most common DNA and genes. Here the V and J calls rest on TCRdb's processing, not on the authors' analysis. Recorded for this sample are about 780,000 distinct CDR3 sequences; about 42% of them occurred a single time. The top ten clonotypes cover 18% of the sample.

Sequenced: blood. The chain employs TRBV28 and TRBJ2-7, with 8 bases aligning to TRBD1. The sequence derives from a man at least 80 years old in good health. This receptor has the CDR3 CASSPGQDNYNEQYF. The sequenced DNA: TGTGCCAGCAGTCCGGGACAGGACAACTACAATGAGCAGTACTTC.